The source of this T cell receptor (beta chain) is a study of shared clonotypes between healthy human individuals. The data were produced by immunoSEQ multiplex PCR, yet TCRdb's version contains in-frame clones alone and is incomplete. The table includes 950,000 to 1,300,000 clones, roughly 75% detected once. V was pared by 6 bases and J by 12 bases, with 9 bases between. Germline V gene sequence: CDR1 MGHDK, CDR2 SYGVNS. There are 9 residues in the CDR3. V and J are TRBV25-1 and TRBJ2-7; D remains ambiguous. This receptor was taken from a man younger than 35 in good health. The sequenced material came from memory CD4+ T cells sorted from blood. Indicated subset: CD45RA-negative fraction. CDR3 amino acids: CASSTRWYF. The CDR3 DNA reads TGTGCCAGCAGCACTCGGTGGTACTTC.